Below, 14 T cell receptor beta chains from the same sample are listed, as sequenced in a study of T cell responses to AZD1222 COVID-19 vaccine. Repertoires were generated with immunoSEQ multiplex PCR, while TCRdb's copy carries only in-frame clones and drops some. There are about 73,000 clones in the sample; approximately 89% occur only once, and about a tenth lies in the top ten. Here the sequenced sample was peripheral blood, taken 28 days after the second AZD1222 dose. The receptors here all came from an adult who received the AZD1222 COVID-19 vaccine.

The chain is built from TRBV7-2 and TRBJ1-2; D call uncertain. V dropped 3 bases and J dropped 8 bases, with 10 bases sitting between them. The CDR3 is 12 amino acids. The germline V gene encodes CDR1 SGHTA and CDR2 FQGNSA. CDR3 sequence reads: CASSLDSGGYTF. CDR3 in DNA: TGTGCCAGCAGCTTGGACTCTGGGGGCTACACCTTC.

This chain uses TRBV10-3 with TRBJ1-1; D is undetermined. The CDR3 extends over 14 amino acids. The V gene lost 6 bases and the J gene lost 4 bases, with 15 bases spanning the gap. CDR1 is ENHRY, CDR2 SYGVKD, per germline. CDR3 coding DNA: TGTGCCATCAGACCTAACGCGGAGGGCACTGAAGCTTTCTTT. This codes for CAIRPNAEGTEAFF.

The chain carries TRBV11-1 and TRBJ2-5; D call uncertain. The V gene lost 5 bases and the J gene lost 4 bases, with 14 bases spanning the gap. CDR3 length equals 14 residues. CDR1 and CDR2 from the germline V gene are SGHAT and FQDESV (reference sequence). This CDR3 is CASSTRSVGETQYF. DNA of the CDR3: TGTGCCAGCAGCACAAGGAGTGTGGGAGAGACCCAGTACTTC.

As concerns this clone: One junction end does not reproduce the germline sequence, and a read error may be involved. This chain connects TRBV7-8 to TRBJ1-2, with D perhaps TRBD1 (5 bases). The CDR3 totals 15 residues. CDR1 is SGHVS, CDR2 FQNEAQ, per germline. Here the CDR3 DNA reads TGTGCCAGCAGCTCAACAGGCCACGAGGCCTATCGCTACACCTTC. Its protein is CASSSTGHEAYRYTF. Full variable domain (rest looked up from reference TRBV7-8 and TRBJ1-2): GAGVSQSPRYKVAKRGQDVALRCDPISGHVSLFWYQQALGQGPEFLTYFQNEAQLDKSGLPSDRFFAERPEGSVSTLKIQRTQQEDSAVYLCASSSTGHEAYRYTFGSGTRLTVV.

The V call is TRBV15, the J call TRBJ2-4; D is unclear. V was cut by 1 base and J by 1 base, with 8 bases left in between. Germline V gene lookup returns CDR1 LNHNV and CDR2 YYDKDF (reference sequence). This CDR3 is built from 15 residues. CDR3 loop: CATSRVGLAKNIQYF. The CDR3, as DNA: TGTGCCACCAGCAGAGTGGGTCTGGCCAAAAACATTCAGTACTTC.

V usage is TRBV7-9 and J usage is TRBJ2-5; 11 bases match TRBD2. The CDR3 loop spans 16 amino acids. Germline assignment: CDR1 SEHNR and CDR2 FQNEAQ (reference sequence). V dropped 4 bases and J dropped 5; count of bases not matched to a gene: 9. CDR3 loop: CASSYRLAGSVETQYF. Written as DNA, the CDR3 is TGTGCCAGCAGCTACAGACTAGCGGGGAGTGTGGAGACCCAGTACTTC. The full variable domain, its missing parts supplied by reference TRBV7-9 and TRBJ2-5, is DTGVSQNPRHKITKRGQNVTFRCDPISEHNRLYWYRQTLGQGPEFLTYFQNEAQLEKSRLLSDRFSAERPKGSFSTLEIQRTEQGDSAMYLCASSYRLAGSVETQYFGPGTRLLVL.

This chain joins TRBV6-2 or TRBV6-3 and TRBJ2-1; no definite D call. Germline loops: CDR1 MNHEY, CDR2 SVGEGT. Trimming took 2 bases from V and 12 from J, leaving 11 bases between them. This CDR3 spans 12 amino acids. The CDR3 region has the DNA TGTGCCAGCAGTTACGGCCCCCGGCGGCAGTTCTTC. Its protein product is CASSYGPRRQFF.

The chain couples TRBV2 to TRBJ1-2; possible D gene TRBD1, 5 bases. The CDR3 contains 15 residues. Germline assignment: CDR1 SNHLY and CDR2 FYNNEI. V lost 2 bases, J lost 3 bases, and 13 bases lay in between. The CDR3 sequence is CASSEYSPRDYGYTF. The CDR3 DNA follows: TGTGCCAGCAGTGAATACTCCCCCAGGGACTATGGCTACACCTTC.

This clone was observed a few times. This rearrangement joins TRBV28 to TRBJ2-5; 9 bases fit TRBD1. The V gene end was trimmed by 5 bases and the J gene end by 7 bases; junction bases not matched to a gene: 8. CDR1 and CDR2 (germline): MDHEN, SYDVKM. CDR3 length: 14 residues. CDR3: CASSNTGGAGTQYF. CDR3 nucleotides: TGTGCCAGCAGTAATACAGGGGGCGCAGGGACCCAGTACTTC.

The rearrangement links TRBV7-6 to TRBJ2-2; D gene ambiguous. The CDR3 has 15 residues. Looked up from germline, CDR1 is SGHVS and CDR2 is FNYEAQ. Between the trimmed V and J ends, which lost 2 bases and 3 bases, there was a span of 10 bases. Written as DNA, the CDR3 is TGTGCCAGCAGCTTAAATGCAGCTCACACCGGGGAGCTGTTTTTT. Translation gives CASSLNAAHTGELFF. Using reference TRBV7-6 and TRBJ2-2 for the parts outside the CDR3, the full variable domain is GAGVSQSPRYKVTKRGQDVALRCDPISGHVSLYWYRQALGQGPEFLTYFNYEAQQDKSGLPNDRFSAERPEGSISTLTIQRTEQRDSAMYRCASSLNAAHTGELFFGEGSRLTVL.

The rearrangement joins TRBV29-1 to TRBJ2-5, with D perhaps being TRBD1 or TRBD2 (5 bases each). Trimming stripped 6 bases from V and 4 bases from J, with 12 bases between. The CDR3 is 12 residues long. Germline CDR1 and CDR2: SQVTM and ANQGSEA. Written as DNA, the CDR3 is TGCAGCGTCGACTATCAGGGAGAGACCCAGTACTTC. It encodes CSVDYQGETQYF.

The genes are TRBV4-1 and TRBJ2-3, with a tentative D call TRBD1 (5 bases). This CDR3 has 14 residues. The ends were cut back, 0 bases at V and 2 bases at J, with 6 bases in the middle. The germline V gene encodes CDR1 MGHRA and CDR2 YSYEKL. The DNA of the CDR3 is TGCGCCAGCAGCCAAGAGACAGCCACAGATACGCAGTATTTT. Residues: CASSQETATDTQYF.

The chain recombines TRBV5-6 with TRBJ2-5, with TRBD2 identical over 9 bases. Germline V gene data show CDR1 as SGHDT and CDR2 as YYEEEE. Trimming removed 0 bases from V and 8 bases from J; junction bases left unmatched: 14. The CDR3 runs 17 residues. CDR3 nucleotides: TGTGCCAGCAGCTTGGCCCCTAGCGGGATCCATCAAGTTACCCAGTACTTC. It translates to CASSLAPSGIHQVTQYF.

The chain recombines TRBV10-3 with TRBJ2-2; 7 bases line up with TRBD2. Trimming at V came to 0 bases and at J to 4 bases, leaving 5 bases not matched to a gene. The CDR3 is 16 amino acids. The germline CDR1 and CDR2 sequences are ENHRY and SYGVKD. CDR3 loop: CAISESGGSGTGELFF. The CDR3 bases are TGTGCCATCAGTGAGTCTGGCGGGAGTGGCACCGGGGAGCTGTTTTTT.